This TCR beta chain emerged from a study of blood T cell repertoires in COVID-19. Only a few counts were recorded for this clone. Generated by immunoSEQ multiplex PCR, the TCRdb table keeps only in-frame clones and is missing some. In the table there are about 220,000 clones, about 80% of which are singletons. The V end was cut by 0 bases, the J end by 1 base, with 9 bases between. Germline V lookup: CDR1 SGHAT, CDR2 FQNNGV. The CDR3 spans 15 residues. The V gene is TRBV11-2, the J gene TRBJ1-1, with D possibly being TRBD1 (5 bases). The source of this sequence is a woman aged 45 to 65 who had been exposed to COVID-19. The specimen sequenced was PBMCs or T cells enriched from blood (not recorded which). CDR3 residues: CASSLDGGRNTEAFF. DNA of the CDR3: TGTGCCAGCAGCTTAGACGGGGGGAGGAACACTGAAGCTTTCTTT. The variable domain in full, completed from reference TRBV11-2 and TRBJ1-1, reads EAGVAQSPRYKIIEKRQSVAFWCNPISGHATLYWYQQILGQGPKLLIQFQNNGVVDDSQLPKDRFSAERLKGVDSTLKIQPAKLEDSAVYLCASSLDGGRNTEAFFGQGTRLTVV.